The 20 T cell receptor beta chains presented below share a single source sample, sequenced in a study of cytomegalovirus exposure and HLA in healthy donors (dated by TCRdb to between 2016 and 2019). Libraries were built with the immunoSEQ multiplex PCR assay. A mixture of 60 forward primers for TCR Vbeta segments and 13 reverse primers for TCR Jbeta segments was used in the multiplex PCR. Sourced from immuneACCESS, this table was stored by TCRdb with only in-frame sequences that have V and J called. A share of the clones is absent; for the studies checked, an unresolved V gene accounts for under half, and the remainder has no known explanation. Present in this sample are 200,000 to 250,000 clones, around 73% of which were seen just once. The top ten clonotypes cover approximately 3.9% of the sample. Source material: PBMCs. The receptors come from a male donor in good health and CMV-seronegative.

The V and J genes are TRBV29-1 and TRBJ2-5, with 9 bases aligning to TRBD2. After removal of 5 bases from V and 2 bases from J, the junction contained 6 bases not matched to a gene. The CDR3 is 14 residues long. Germline CDR1 is SQVTM and CDR2 is ANQGSEA. The CDR3 protein is CSVLWTSEQETQYF. The CDR3 DNA is TGCAGCGTTCTATGGACTAGCGAGCAAGAGACCCAGTACTTC.

V is TRBV2 and J is TRBJ2-1, with TRBD2 as a possible D gene (7 bases). The germline gives CDR1 SNHLY, CDR2 FYNNEI. The germline V and J ends were trimmed by 7 bases and 9 bases, with 25 bases remaining between them. The CDR3 extends over 16 amino acids. The CDR3 DNA reads as TGTGCCAGCACTTTGTGGGCTACGGGGGGCTTCGGTGAGCAGTTCTTC. This encodes CASTLWATGGFGEQFF.

The chain combines TRBV6-6 with TRBJ2-7, with a tentative D call TRBD1 (6 bases). The CDR3 consists of 13 residues. Germline V gene data show CDR1 as MNHNY and CDR2 as SVGAGI (reference sequence). Deletions cut 7 bases from V and 2 bases from J, with 12 bases between. The CDR3: CASTGTPTYEQYF. CDR3 DNA: TGTGCCAGCACCGGGACACCCACCTACGAGCAGTACTTC.

As regards this clone: Other nucleotide sequences from this sample produce the same CDR3. The V and J genes are TRBV6-5 and TRBJ1-5, with TRBD1 matching 8 bases. The ends lost 5 bases at V and 6 bases at J; junction bases unmatched: 9. The CDR3 is 15 amino acids. Germline CDR1 and CDR2: MNHEY and SVGAGI. The CDR3 region has the DNA TGTGCCAGCAGTCGCGGACAGGGACTATCTCAGCCCCAGCATTTT. Translation: CASSRGQGLSQPQHF.

The sample holds a few counts of this clone. This chain connects TRBV19 to TRBJ2-1; 8 nucleotides match TRBD2. After removal of 4 bases from V and 8 bases from J, the junction contained 7 bases not matched to a gene. The CDR3 is 14 amino acids. The germline V gene encodes CDR1 LNHDA and CDR2 SQIVND (reference sequence). CDR3 in DNA: TGTGCCAGTAGTAACAGCGGGAGTCGTTATGAGCAGTTCTTC. This codes for CASSNSGSRYEQFF.

This clone was picked up one time. This sequence joins TRBV19 and TRBJ2-2; 12 nucleotides agree with TRBD2. CDR1 and CDR2 (germline): LNHDA, SQIVND (reference sequence). The CDR3 runs 17 residues. V trimming: 6 bases; J trimming: 5 bases; junction bases outside the gene matches: 10. The CDR3 region has the DNA TGTGCCAGTAGGAGTAGACTAGCGGGAGCTTTGACCGGGGAGCTGTTTTTT. The encoded protein is CASRSRLAGALTGELFF.

The chain recombines TRBV27 with TRBJ2-5; the D is unclear. The J call may be wrong; the DNA end is better matched by TRBJ2-7. CDR1 is MNHEY, CDR2 SMNVEV, per germline (reference sequence). This CDR3 is built from 14 residues. CDR3 DNA sequence: TGTGCCAGCAGTTTGCCTGGTTCCTCCTACGAGCAGTACTTC. Translation: CASSLPGSSYEQYF.

The V gene is TRBV4-1, the J gene TRBJ2-7; TRBD1 matches at 10 bases. Germline assignment: CDR1 MGHRA and CDR2 YSYEKL. CDR3 length equals 16 residues. After removal of 1 base from V and 0 bases from J, the junction contained 3 bases not matched to a gene. CDR3 amino acids: CASSQAGTGVSYEQYF. The CDR3 region has the DNA TGCGCCAGCAGCCAAGCCGGGACAGGGGTCTCCTACGAGCAGTACTTC.

The V gene is TRBV10-3, the J gene TRBJ2-5, with 7 bases matching TRBD2. This CDR3 has 13 amino acids. Germline CDR1 reads ENHRY; CDR2 reads SYGVKD. After removal of 9 bases from V and 1 base from J, the junction contained 5 bases not matched to a gene. CDR3 region: CAIAGTTQETQYF. In DNA form, the CDR3 reads TGTGCCATTGCAGGGACTACCCAAGAGACCCAGTACTTC.

Only a few counts were recorded for this clone. V usage is TRBV5-4 and J usage is TRBJ2-7; the D gene is possibly TRBD2 (6 bases). The ends were cut back, 0 bases at V and 0 bases at J, with 10 bases in the middle. CDR1 and CDR2 (germline): SGHNT, YYREEE (reference sequence). CDR3 size: 15 residues. CDR3 region: CASSLAFGSSYEQYF. The CDR3, as DNA: TGTGCCAGCAGCTTGGCTTTCGGGAGCTCCTACGAGCAGTACTTC. The variable domain in full, completed from reference TRBV5-4 and TRBJ2-7, reads ETGVTQSPTHLIKTRGQQVTLRCSSQSGHNTVSWYQQALGQGPQFIFQYYREEENGRGNFPPRFSGLQFPNYSSELNVNALELDDSALYLCASSLAFGSSYEQYFGPGTRLTVT.

The rearrangement joins TRBV5-1 to TRBJ2-1; TRBD2 is a possible D gene (6 bases). The CDR3 totals 15 residues. Deletions cut 1 base from V and 2 bases from J, with 10 bases between. CDR1 and CDR2 from the germline V gene are SGHRS and YFSETQ. The DNA of the CDR3 is TGCGCCAGCAGCTTGCTAGCGAGGGCCTACAATGAGCAGTTCTTC. Translated, it gives CASSLLARAYNEQFF. The variable domain in full, completed from reference TRBV5-1 and TRBJ2-1, reads KAGVTQTPRYLIKTRGQQVTLSCSPISGHRSVSWYQQTPGQGLQFLFEYFSETQRNKGNFPGRFSGRQFSNSRSEMNVSTLELGDSALYLCASSLLARAYNEQFFGPGTRLTVL.

The genes are TRBV6-5 and TRBJ1-4, with D possibly matching TRBD1 (5 bases). The V gene's germline CDR1 is MNHEY and CDR2 SVGAGI. This CDR3 is 15 amino acids long. V lost 5 bases, J lost 3 bases, and 13 bases lay in between. The CDR3 loop is CASSAGRLSNEKLFF. The CDR3 DNA reads as TGTGCCAGCAGTGCGGGGCGTCTCTCTAATGAAAAACTGTTTTTT.

The chain uses TRBV5-1 and TRBJ2-7, with TRBD1 matching 9 bases. The CDR3 is 16 residues long. Germline V gene data show CDR1 as SGHRS and CDR2 as YFSETQ. V lost 0 bases and J lost 3; bases outside the gene matches: 7. DNA for the CDR3: TGCGCCAGCAGCTTGGGCGGAGGGACAGGGAGCTACGAGCAGTACTTC. Translation: CASSLGGGTGSYEQYF.

This rearrangement joins TRBV25-1 to TRBJ2-5; the match to TRBD1 covers 7 bases. The CDR3 is 15 amino acids. Per the germline V gene, CDR1 is MGHDK and CDR2 is SYGVNS. Losses at the gene ends were 6 bases for V and 7 bases for J; bases not matched to a gene: 14. This CDR3 reads CASSRPGQLLSTQYF. The CDR3 nucleotides are TGTGCCAGCAGCCGACCGGGACAGTTATTATCGACCCAGTACTTC.

The CDR3 here is CASSLGQGQPNEKLFF. The CDR3 DNA reads as TGTGCCAGCAGTTTAGGACAGGGACAGCCAAATGAAAAACTGTTTTTT. This rearrangement joins TRBV28 to TRBJ1-4; TRBD1 matches 8 bases. With 2 bases clipped from V and 5 bases from J, the junction kept 7 bases outside the gene matches. Germline V lookup: CDR1 MDHEN, CDR2 SYDVKM. The CDR3 consists of 16 residues.

The rearrangement joins TRBV5-4 to TRBJ2-7, with TRBD2 matching over 11 bases. With 4 bases clipped from V and 3 bases from J, the junction kept 6 bases outside the gene matches. The CDR3 sequence is 15 residues long. The germline V gene has CDR1 SGHNT and CDR2 YYREEE (reference sequence). For the CDR3, the DNA is TGTGCCAGCAGCCCCCCAACTAGCGGGAGCTACGAGCAGTACTTC. Protein sequence: CASSPPTSGSYEQYF.

J is TRBJ2-5 and V is TRBV7-9, with D possibly being TRBD2 (7 bases). Trimming cost V 5 bases and J 5 bases, with 12 bases left between them. This CDR3 is 13 amino acids long. CDR1 is SEHNR and CDR2 is FQNEAQ in the germline V gene (reference sequence). The CDR3 DNA is TGTGCCAGCAGCCCCTGGGGGGGCGAGACCCAGTACTTC. Its protein is CASSPWGGETQYF.

This clone was seen just once. The J gene is TRBJ1-5, the V gene TRBV27; possible D gene TRBD1, 5 bases. The germline CDR1 and CDR2 sequences are MNHEY and SMNVEV (reference sequence). The CDR3 is made up of 15 amino acids. With 3 bases removed from V and 1 base from J, the gap between germline ends came to 10 bases. The CDR3, as DNA: TGTGCCAGCAGTTTGGGGCCAGGGAGCAATCAGCCCCAGCATTTT. Translation: CASSLGPGSNQPQHF.

This clone has only a few counts. This chain uses TRBV6-5 with TRBJ2-5; 8 bases align to TRBD1. V dropped 6 bases and J dropped 6; count of bases not matched to a gene: 12. The CDR3 has 15 residues. Germline V lookup: CDR1 MNHEY, CDR2 SVGAGI. The CDR3 DNA sequence: TGTGCCAGCAGCCGTCCCTCGACAGGGGAAAAGACCCAGTACTTC. Amino acid sequence: CASSRPSTGEKTQYF.

The J gene is TRBJ2-1, the V gene TRBV5-1; D is ambiguous. Germline CDR1 is SGHRS and CDR2 is YFSETQ. V lost 3 bases to trimming and J lost 2 bases, with 3 bases between them. The CDR3 has 12 residues. CDR3 sequence reads: CASSSTYNEQFF. The CDR3 bases are TGCGCCAGCAGCTCCACCTACAATGAGCAGTTCTTC.